This TCR beta chain appears in the sequencing data of a study of cytomegalovirus exposure and HLA in healthy donors. Study findings and constraints: Several top significant clusters appeared, in a later analysis, to be linked to common viral pathogens. A later analysis reportedly found that, within productive TCRs, an Asian-associated ancestry cluster had fewer N-insertions than the mean observed across the approximately 670 donors.

Unrecorded immune exposures were likely, despite nominal health at sampling. CDR3 length equals 18 residues. Germline V gives CDR1 SGHVT, CDR2 SQSDAQ. J gave up 7 bases and V 0 bases, and 14 bases lay outside the gene matches. The PCR had 60 Vbeta and 13 Jbeta primers. Measured with immunoSEQ multiplex PCR; TCRdb has only the in-frame clones, and not every one. The sample yields around 120,000 clones, 60% to 85% seen once. This clone was detected only a few times. Its specificity is not known. Sequencing was carried out using PBMCs. The chain couples TRBV7-4 to TRBJ1-1, with 10 bases lining up with TRBD1. The receptor comes from a woman between 40 and 50 years old in good health and CMV-seropositive. The CDR3 is CASSLAGTGATLGYEAFF. CDR3 DNA: TGTGCCAGCAGCTTAGCGGGGACAGGGGCCACTTTGGGATATGAAGCTTTCTTT.